This T cell receptor beta chain appears in the sequencing data of a study of cytomegalovirus exposure and HLA in healthy donors. Study-wide background: A later analysis reported the 120 or so validation repertoires used the same platform as the roughly 700 first-cohort repertoires. Study results and caveats: 164 TCR beta chains were listed as cytomegalovirus-associated. Clusters of TCRs from the first cohort tended to co-occur in the roughly 120 validation repertoires (as a later analysis found). Most TCR sequences were rare, but some public TCRs occurred in many donors.

V was clipped by 6 bases and J by 10 bases; unmatched bases: 10. The CDR3 totals 14 residues. Germline V gives CDR1 SGHNT, CDR2 YENEEA. With respect to this clone: What it binds is not known.

Assay used: immunoSEQ multiplex PCR; TCRdb lists only in-frame clones, some missing. The sample gives 180,000 or so clones, more than 65% of which show up once; around 15% is in the top ten. Sequences were obtained from PBMCs. This TCR came from a woman aged 25 to 39 in good health and CMV-seropositive. The chain has TRBV11-3 and TRBJ2-1, with TRBD2 matching over 9 bases. The chain's CDR3 is CASSPGGRAEEQFF. In DNA, the CDR3 is TGTGCCAGCAGTCCTGGCGGGAGGGCCGAAGAGCAGTTCTTC.